This T cell receptor beta chain was retrieved from a study of radiotherapy plus CTLA-4 blockade in lung cancer. A note on this clone: Its antigen remains unidentified.

Alongside CTLA-4 blockade with ipilimumab, patients with chemo-refractory metastatic non-small-cell lung cancer received focal radiation. The table came from immunoSEQ multiplex PCR; TCRdb's copy has only in-frame clones and leaves some out. Here the sample spans tens of thousands of clones, 85% to 90% being singletons. CDR1 and CDR2 from the germline V gene are MDHEN and SYDVKM. This CDR3 has 17 residues. With V trimmed by 5 bases and J by 3 bases, 8 bases remained unmatched. Study outcomes and limitations: Blood TCR clones of tumor origin expanded after radiotherapy plus ipilimumab.

The chain uses TRBV28 and TRBJ2-6; 9 nucleotides line up with TRBD1. Specimen: peripheral blood, collected from a patient treated with radiotherapy plus ipilimumab. This receptor was identified in a human donor with non-small cell lung cancer that progressed on radiotherapy plus ipilimumab. The CDR3 protein is CASSPGTGWIGANVLTF. The CDR3, as DNA: TGTGCCAGCAGTCCCGGGACAGGGTGGATTGGGGCCAACGTCCTGACTTTC.